The following is a T cell receptor beta chain sequence with its context. Its antigen is not known. Germline loops: CDR1 SGHAT, CDR2 FQDESV (reference sequence). The J segment lost 1 base and the V segment lost 0 bases, leaving 2 bases of the junction unmatched. The CDR3 extends over 15 amino acids. The source of the sample is a study of cytomegalovirus exposure and HLA in healthy donors. Study-wide findings and caveats: Reports described diagnosis of cytomegalovirus status by the classifier as highly specific and sensitive. Confirmation was obtained in vitro that three CMV-associated chains are specific for CMV antigens. A later analysis reported that several of the most significant clusters appeared to be linked to common viral pathogens, among them Epstein-Barr virus. Donor immune exposure was known only as CMV serostatus.

PCR involved 60 Vbeta and 13 Jbeta primers. Profiled with immunoSEQ multiplex PCR; TCRdb holds only in-frame clones, not every one. The profile shows some 150,000 clones, about three fifths of them singletons. This chain uses TRBV11-1 with TRBJ2-5, with TRBD2 matching over 7 bases. Sample: PBMCs. This clonotype was sampled from a woman in her sixties or seventies in good health and CMV-seropositive. CDR3 amino acids: CASSLAPSGQETQYF. CDR3 coding DNA: TGTGCCAGCAGCTTAGCTCCTAGCGGCCAAGAGACCCAGTACTTC.